Listed here are 14 T cell receptor beta chains from one sample, sequenced in a study of T cell repertoires in cytomegalovirus infection. TCRdb itself ran the reads through MiXCR, one entry per CDR3 protein. The sample has some 130,000 distinct CDR3 sequences, 7% to 10% seen once. Material: PBMCs. Receptors were obtained from a human donor in good health (CMV status not recorded). Some clones in this sample may be carry-over from other donors' samples.

V gene TRBV20-1 combines with J gene TRBJ2-1; possibly TRBD1 for D (5 bases). Germline assignment: CDR1 DFQATT and CDR2 SNEGSKA (reference sequence). There are 12 residues in the CDR3. Trimming took 5 bases from V and 4 from J, leaving 9 bases between them. The CDR3 DNA is TGCAGTGCTGCTAAGGGGTACAATGAGCAGTTCTTC. Amino acids: CSAAKGYNEQFF.

This clonotype has a count of ten or more. The CDR3 DNA is TGTGCCACCAGTGAACTAACAGGGTTGCAAGAGACCCAGTACTTC. Translation: CATSELTGLQETQYF. J is TRBJ2-5 and V is TRBV24-1; D is perhaps TRBD1 (6 bases). Deletions cut 4 bases from V and 2 bases from J, with 13 bases between. There are 15 residues in the CDR3. The V gene's germline CDR1 is KGHDR and CDR2 SFDVKD.

This clonotype was detected ten times or more. The V gene is TRBV27, the J gene TRBJ2-7; either TRBD1 or TRBD2 may fit D (5 bases each). The CDR3 consists of 14 residues. Germline CDR1 is MNHEY and CDR2 is SMNVEV (reference sequence). Trimming stripped 3 bases from V and 0 bases from J, with 9 bases between. The CDR3, as DNA: TGTGCCAGCAGTTTCAGGGAGAACTCCTACGAGCAGTACTTC. It encodes CASSFRENSYEQYF.

This clonotype was observed at least ten times. This chain connects TRBV6-4 to TRBJ1-2; D gene uncertain. Germline loops: CDR1 MRHNA, CDR2 SNTAGT. V was shortened by 0 bases and J by 9 bases, with 17 bases between the two germline ends. The CDR3 loop spans 15 amino acids. CDR3 bases: TGTGCCAGCAGTGACTCCGCAGGCGCCCTTGTGTGCTACACCTTC. Amino acids: CASSDSAGALVCYTF.

Ten or more counts support this clonotype. V is TRBV7-2 and J is TRBJ2-3, with no clear D. The CDR3 length is 14 residues. Trimming took 6 bases from V and 0 from J, leaving 10 bases between them. The germline V gene encodes CDR1 SGHTA and CDR2 FQGNSA. DNA for the CDR3: TGTGCCAGCAGTCCTATAGCTAGCACAGATACGCAGTATTTT. Its protein is CASSPIASTDTQYF.

The chain recombines TRBV29-1 with TRBJ2-5; 11 bases match TRBD1. Per the germline V gene, CDR1 is SQVTM and CDR2 is ANQGSEA. Losses at the gene ends were 2 bases for V and 4 bases for J; bases not matched to a gene: 3. The length of the CDR3 is 14 residues. This CDR3 is CSVERTGGLETQYF. The CDR3 nucleotides are TGCAGCGTTGAAAGGACAGGGGGCTTAGAGACCCAGTACTTC.

This clonotype was counted many times. The rearrangement links TRBV20-1 to TRBJ1-6; 7 nucleotides line up with TRBD1. The CDR3 consists of 14 residues. V was pared by 3 bases and J by 7 bases, with 6 bases of the junction left unmatched. Germline V CDR1 and CDR2: DFQATT, SNEGSKA (reference sequence). CDR3 bases: TGCAGTGCTAGGAAGGGACAGTTAAATTCACCCCTCCACTTT. It specifies CSARKGQLNSPLHF.

This clonotype was seen repeatedly, ten times or more. This chain connects TRBV28 to TRBJ1-4; tentatively, D is TRBD1 (6 bases). Germline lookup yields CDR1 MDHEN and CDR2 SYDVKM. This CDR3 has 13 amino acids. V lost 6 bases and J lost 5, with 10 bases in between. CDR3 nucleotides: TGTGCCAGCAGCAGGGACACCAATGAAAAACTGTTTTTT. It encodes CASSRDTNEKLFF.

This clonotype was recorded at least ten times. The V call is TRBV4-2, the J call TRBJ2-3, with a weak D call TRBD2 (6 bases). Germline V CDR1 and CDR2: LGHNA, YNFKEQ. The CDR3 loop spans 14 amino acids. Trimming stripped 6 bases from V and 3 bases from J, with 13 bases between. The CDR3, as DNA: TGTGCCAGCAGATCGGGGGTCGGAACAGATACGCAGTATTTT. The encoded protein is CASRSGVGTDTQYF.

The chain joins TRBV2 to TRBJ2-5, with unresolved D. The length of the CDR3 is 10 residues. Trimming took off 3 bases at V and 5 bases at J, with 1 base between the two ends. Germline V CDR1 and CDR2: SNHLY, FYNNEI. The CDR3 loop reads CASSDETQYF. DNA of the CDR3: TGTGCCAGCAGTGACGAGACCCAGTACTTC.

Ten or more counts support this clonotype. The rearrangement uses TRBV5-4 and TRBJ2-7; 8 positions match TRBD2. The germline V gene encodes CDR1 SGHNT and CDR2 YYREEE (reference sequence). With V trimmed by 4 bases and J by 2 bases, 14 bases remained unmatched. The CDR3 is 17 residues long. CDR3 bases: TGTGCCAGCAGCCTAGGAGGCGGGGGGCTTACAACCTACGAGCAGTACTTC. Residues: CASSLGGGGLTTYEQYF.

This clonotype appeared many times. The rearrangement uses TRBV19 and TRBJ2-5; D is tentatively TRBD1 or TRBD2 (5 bases each). This CDR3 has 14 amino acids. Germline CDR1 and CDR2: LNHDA and SQIVND (reference sequence). V was clipped by 3 bases and J by 0 bases, with 8 bases between them. The CDR3, as DNA: TGTGCCAGTAGTATGGGGGTGTACCAAGAGACCCAGTACTTC. It is translated as CASSMGVYQETQYF.

This clonotype came up many times. V usage is TRBV13 and J usage is TRBJ2-1, with 7 bases fitting TRBD2. Trimming took 5 bases from V and 1 from J; bases not matched to a gene: 8. The germline CDR1 and CDR2 sequences are PRHDT and FYEKMQ (reference sequence). The CDR3 runs 16 residues. CDR3: CASSAGGRGSYNEQFF. For the CDR3, the DNA is TGTGCCAGCAGCGCCGGCGGGCGGGGGTCCTACAATGAGCAGTTCTTC.

The chain recombines TRBV7-9 with TRBJ2-3; maybe TRBD2 (6 bases). The CDR3 is 15 residues long. Trimming stripped 4 bases from V and 0 bases from J, with 11 bases between. From germline, CDR1 is SEHNR and CDR2 FQNEAQ (reference sequence). The DNA of the CDR3 is TGTGCCAGCAGCTCCCGGGACTGGAGCACAGATACGCAGTATTTT. Translating it yields CASSSRDWSTDTQYF.